These T cell receptor beta chains were read from a single sample in a study of memory CD4+ T cells and cytomegalovirus serostatus. The assay was immunoSEQ multiplex PCR, and TCRdb's table has in-frame clones only and misses some. The table records some 65,000 clones, around 81% of them present only once. The sample taken for sequencing was memory CD4+ T cells from blood. These receptors originate from an adult in good health and CMV-seronegative. Some clones in this sample may be carry-over from other donors' samples. The CDR3 runs from the conserved cysteine through the conserved F or W. Each record gives: D gene, clone size, J gene, V gene, CDR3 DNA, CDR3 protein. A D gene is named only where the DNA matches it firmly. Only part of the rows carry a size: once, few, many, or a class if the clone is expanded.

d_call: NA
clone_size: NA
j_call: TRBJ1-3
v_call: TRBV29-1
cdr3_nt: TGCAGCGTTGAAGCCTTCGACAGGACTGGAAACACCATATATTTT
cdr3_aa: CSVEAFDRTGNTIYF

d_call: NA
clone_size: NA
j_call: TRBJ2-6
v_call: TRBV4-1
cdr3_nt: TGCGCCAGCAGCCAAGATTGGGGGGACTGGGCCAACGTCCTGACTTTC
cdr3_aa: CASSQDWGDWANVLTF

d_call: NA
clone_size: NA
j_call: TRBJ1-2
v_call: TRBV5-1
cdr3_nt: TGCGCCAGCAGCCCCCGGGGGCACCAAGGTGGCGGAATTGGCTACACCTTC
cdr3_aa: CASSPRGHQGGGIGYTF

d_call: NA
clone_size: NA
j_call: TRBJ2-7
v_call: TRBV20-1
cdr3_nt: TGCAGTGCTAGGGGGACCAAAAAGGAGCACTTC
cdr3_aa: CSARGTKKEHF

d_call: TRBD1
clone_size: NA
j_call: TRBJ1-2
v_call: TRBV11-2
cdr3_nt: TGTGCCAGCAGCTCACGGAACAGGGGGCGCGAACGTGGCTACACCTTC
cdr3_aa: CASSSRNRGRERGYTF

d_call: NA
clone_size: NA
j_call: TRBJ2-7
v_call: TRBV5-1
cdr3_nt: TGCGCCAGCAGCTTCACACTGAGACTAGAGGAGCGCGAGCAGTACTTC
cdr3_aa: CASSFTLRLEEREQYF

d_call: NA
clone_size: once
j_call: TRBJ2-2
v_call: TRBV25-1
cdr3_nt: TGTGCCAGCAGCCCCACGGAGGCACCGAACACCGGGGAGCTGTTTTTT
cdr3_aa: CASSPTEAPNTGELFF

d_call: NA
clone_size: NA
j_call: TRBJ1-2
v_call: TRBV10-3
cdr3_nt: TGTGCCATCAGTGAGTCGAGAGGCAGGGAGGCTGGCTACACCTTC
cdr3_aa: CAISESRGREAGYTF

d_call: TRBD1
clone_size: few
j_call: TRBJ1-5
v_call: TRBV5-6
cdr3_nt: TGTGCCAGCAGCTCAAACTCCCGGGAGGGGACAGGCAATCAGCCCCAGCATTTT
cdr3_aa: CASSSNSREGTGNQPQHF

d_call: NA
clone_size: NA
j_call: TRBJ1-2
v_call: TRBV6-5
cdr3_nt: TGTGCCAGCAGGCGGAACTATGGCTACACCTTC
cdr3_aa: CASRRNYGYTF